The rows below give T cell receptor beta chains drawn from one sample of a study of blood T cells in healthy people across ages. TCRdb re-analysed the 5' RACE reads in MiXCR, keeping a single row per CDR3 protein. Here the sample spans some 1 million distinct CDR3 sequences, 35% to 55% being singletons. Sequenced sample: blood. The receptors originated from a woman aged 55 to 70 in good health. Both conserved end residues are part of each CDR3. A D gene is named only where the DNA matches it firmly. Only some rows state a clone size, as once, few, many or a class for expanded clones.

V gene	J gene	D gene	clone size	CDR3 protein	CDR3 DNA
TRBV20-1	TRBJ2-5	NA	NA	CSARDGVNRNQYF	TGCAGTGCTAGAGATGGTGTCAATAGAAACCAGTACTTC
TRBV7-2	TRBJ2-7	NA	NA	CASSLARGYTYEQYF	TGTGCCAGCAGCTTAGCTCGGGGTTACACCTACGAGCAGTACTTC
TRBV7-9	TRBJ2-5	TRBD2	NA	CASSPGLARKETQYF	TGTGCCAGCAGCCCGGGACTAGCGCGAAAAGAGACCCAGTACTTC
TRBV10-2	TRBJ2-7	TRBD1	NA	CASSDDRGYEQYF	TGCGCCAGCAGTGATGACAGGGGATACGAGCAGTACTTC
TRBV12-3/TRBV12-4	TRBJ2-7	NA	few	CASSSFRTYEQYF	TGTGCCAGCAGTTCGTTCCGGACCTACGAGCAGTACTTC
TRBV9	TRBJ2-7	TRBD2	NA	CASSVTGLAAEGEQYF	TGTGCCAGCAGCGTCACGGGACTAGCGGCCGAGGGCGAGCAGTACTTC
TRBV19	TRBJ2-1	TRBD2	few	CASRGGASGRLNNEQFF	TGTGCCAGCAGAGGGGGGGCTAGCGGGAGATTAAACAATGAGCAGTTCTTC
TRBV5-5	TRBJ2-3	TRBD2	NA	CASSHLAGEIDTQYF	TGTGCCAGCAGCCATCTAGCGGGAGAAATAGATACGCAGTATTTT
TRBV20-1	TRBJ2-5	TRBD1	few	CSASPGQGKGTQYF	TGCAGTGCTTCTCCGGGACAGGGGAAGGGGACCCAGTACTTC
TRBV27	TRBJ2-7	NA	NA	CASSGWGEDEQYF	TGTGCCAGCAGTGGATGGGGTGAGGACGAGCAGTACTTC
TRBV18	TRBJ2-5	NA	NA	CASSPGPDKKTQYF	TGTGCCAGCTCACCGGGCCCAGATAAAAAGACCCAGTACTTC
TRBV20-1	TRBJ2-1	TRBD2	few	CSARESRGTSGAYNEQFF	TGCAGTGCTAGAGAGTCACGGGGTACTAGCGGGGCCTACAATGAGCAGTTCTTC
TRBV15	TRBJ2-3	TRBD1	NA	CATSRTGVRDTQYF	TGTGCCACCAGCAGGACAGGGGTGAGAGATACGCAGTATTTT
TRBV7-9	TRBJ2-3	NA	NA	CASSFGRETDTQYF	TGTGCCAGCAGCTTTGGCAGGGAAACAGATACGCAGTATTTT
TRBV6-2/TRBV6-3	TRBJ2-1	NA	NA	CASSYRRGNEQFF	TGTGCCAGCAGTTACCGGCGGGGCAATGAGCAGTTCTTC
TRBV4-2	TRBJ2-3	NA	NA	CASSQDPKVNTQYF	TGTGCCAGCAGCCAAGATCCGAAGGTAAATACGCAGTATTTT
TRBV6-2/TRBV6-3	TRBJ2-5	NA	few	CASSPRSWEETQYF	TGTGCCAGCAGTCCACGCTCCTGGGAAGAGACCCAGTACTTC
TRBV20-1	TRBJ2-1	TRBD2	NA	CSARPGTSGINEQFF	TGCAGTGCCAGACCCGGGACTAGCGGGATAAATGAGCAGTTCTTC
TRBV6-6	TRBJ2-5	NA	NA	CASSYLVLSGTGETQYF	TGTGCCAGCAGTTACCTAGTTCTCTCAGGGACCGGGGAGACCCAGTACTTC
TRBV11-2	TRBJ1-6	TRBD1	NA	CASSPGQGQDNSPLHF	TGTGCCAGCAGCCCGGGACAGGGTCAGGATAATTCACCCCTCCACTTT
TRBV6-4	TRBJ1-1	NA	NA	CASRGVGNTEAFF	TGTGCCAGCAGGGGGGTAGGTAACACTGAAGCTTTCTTT
TRBV6-2/TRBV6-3	TRBJ2-1	NA	NA	CASSYPAKDEQFF	TGTGCCAGCAGTTACCCCGCGAAGGATGAGCAGTTCTTC
TRBV4-3	TRBJ1-1	NA	NA	CASSQRDRPNTEAFF	TGCGCCAGCAGCCAAAGGGACCGGCCGAACACTGAAGCTTTCTTT
TRBV7-2	TRBJ2-4	TRBD2	few	CASSLVPGLAGGKYF	TGTGCCAGCAGCTTAGTACCGGGACTAGCGGGAGGGAAGTACTTC
TRBV18	TRBJ1-5	TRBD1	NA	CASSGTGKGQPQHF	TGTGCCAGCTCAGGGACAGGGAAGGGTCAGCCCCAGCATTTT
TRBV28	TRBJ2-7	NA	NA	CASSLGPLRGYNEQYF	TGTGCCAGCAGCCTAGGGCCCTTGAGGGGTTACAATGAGCAGTACTTC
TRBV20-1	TRBJ1-2	TRBD1	NA	CSAPGQGYGYTF	TGCAGTGCCCCGGGACAGGGGTATGGCTACACCTTC
TRBV13	TRBJ2-5	TRBD1	NA	CASSELPGGKEVETQYF	TGTGCCAGCAGCGAATTGCCAGGGGGCAAAGAGGTGGAGACCCAGTACTTC
TRBV29-1	TRBJ2-3	TRBD1	many	CSVPTGDSTDTQYF	TGCAGCGTCCCGACAGGGGATAGCACCGATACGCAGTATTTT
TRBV29-1	TRBJ1-2	NA	NA	CSVVGPAVYGYTF	TGCAGCGTTGTGGGGCCGGCCGTCTATGGCTACACCTTC
TRBV6-6	TRBJ1-1	NA	NA	CASSYRQLNTEAFF	TGTGCCAGCAGCTACAGACAGTTGAACACTGAAGCTTTCTTT
TRBV7-3	TRBJ2-3	TRBD1	NA	CASSLGTGGASDTQYF	TGTGCCAGCAGCTTGGGGACAGGGGGCGCCTCAGATACGCAGTATTTT
TRBV20-1	TRBJ2-7	NA	NA	CSAGTSRLSYEQYF	TGCAGTGCTGGAACATCACGGCTCTCCTACGAGCAGTACTTC
TRBV2	TRBJ2-1	NA	once	CASRRGGPNNEQFF	TGTGCCAGCCGTCGGGGTGGTCCCAACAATGAGCAGTTCTTC
TRBV28	TRBJ2-3	NA	few	CASSLGYTQYF	TGTGCCAGCAGTCTTGGATATACGCAGTATTTT
TRBV5-1	TRBJ2-1	NA	NA	CASSSKVGSGYNEQFF	TGCGCCAGCAGCTCGAAAGTCGGTTCGGGTTACAATGAGCAGTTCTTC
TRBV7-9	TRBJ2-2	NA	NA	CARGGPAGELFF	TGTGCCAGAGGGGGACCCGCCGGGGAGCTGTTTTTT
TRBV20-1	TRBJ1-5	NA	NA	CSARQGPGPQHF	TGCAGTGCTAGACAGGGACCGGGGCCCCAGCATTTT
TRBV6-5	TRBJ1-2	NA	NA	CASSYDGGGGYTF	TGTGCCAGCAGTTACGATGGGGGGGGAGGCTACACCTTC
TRBV27	TRBJ2-5	TRBD1	NA	CASSLTGGREQYF	TGTGCCAGCAGTTTAACAGGGGGTCGAGAGCAGTACTTC
TRBV30	TRBJ2-1	NA	NA	CAWSKSGSTSHEQFF	TGTGCCTGGAGTAAATCCGGCTCTACGTCCCATGAGCAGTTCTTC
TRBV28	TRBJ2-1	TRBD1	few	CASSPGGVDEQFF	TGTGCCAGCAGCCCAGGGGGCGTTGATGAGCAGTTCTTC
TRBV7-9	TRBJ2-7	NA	NA	CASSLGAYSYEQYF	TGTGCCAGCAGCCTAGGGGCCTACTCCTACGAGCAGTACTTC
TRBV29-1	TRBJ2-7	NA	few	CSVRLGRGKDYEQYF	TGCAGCGTTAGGTTAGGAAGGGGAAAGGATTACGAGCAGTACTTC
TRBV5-1	TRBJ2-5	TRBD2	NA	CASSTSGRASEQYF	TGCGCCAGCAGTACCAGCGGGAGGGCAAGTGAGCAGTACTTC
TRBV6-6	TRBJ2-5	TRBD2	few	CASSPGLAASETQYF	TGTGCCAGCAGTCCGGGACTAGCGGCCTCGGAGACCCAGTACTTC
TRBV27	TRBJ1-1	NA	NA	CASSLSLRMSTEAFF	TGTGCCAGCAGTTTATCGTTGAGAATGAGCACTGAAGCTTTCTTT
TRBV16	TRBJ2-7	NA	few	CASSQPDRYEQYF	TGTGCCAGCAGCCAGCCGGACCGTTACGAGCAGTACTTC
TRBV20-1	TRBJ2-1	TRBD2	NA	CSARGEGGPNNEQFF	TGCAGTGCTAGAGGTGAGGGAGGGCCAAACAATGAGCAGTTCTTC
TRBV27	TRBJ2-7	NA	NA	CASRVLRGSYEQYF	TGTGCCAGCAGGGTCCTCCGAGGTTCCTACGAGCAGTACTTC
TRBV27	TRBJ1-1	NA	NA	CASSPGWVTEAFF	TGTGCCAGCTCTCCAGGATGGGTCACTGAAGCTTTCTTT
TRBV24-1	TRBJ2-3	TRBD2	few	CATSDLMGSGSTDTQYF	TGTGCCACCAGTGATTTGATGGGTAGCGGGAGCACAGATACGCAGTATTTT
TRBV3-1	TRBJ2-4	NA	many	CASSPSLGSKNIQYF	TGTGCCAGCAGCCCATCTCTAGGATCCAAAAACATTCAGTACTTC
TRBV5-1	TRBJ2-3	TRBD1	many	CASSLEQGAADTQYF	TGCGCCAGCAGCTTGGAGCAGGGGGCGGCAGATACGCAGTATTTT
TRBV6-5	TRBJ1-2	NA	NA	CASSLGGRGGYTF	TGTGCCAGCTCCCTAGGGGGACGAGGTGGCTACACCTTC
TRBV18	TRBJ2-4	NA	few	CASSPMEVYLAKNIQYF	TGTGCCAGCTCACCTATGGAGGTTTATCTAGCCAAAAACATTCAGTACTTC
TRBV12-3/TRBV12-4	TRBJ2-3	TRBD2	NA	CATTNYTSGGTDTQYF	TGTGCCACCACAAATTACACTAGCGGGGGCACAGATACGCAGTATTTT